This TCR beta chain is drawn from a study of T cell responses to AZD1222 COVID-19 vaccine. The data were produced by immunoSEQ multiplex PCR, yet TCRdb's version contains in-frame clones alone and is incomplete. The sample includes roughly 99,000 clones, around 93% of them seen just once. Notes on this clone: Its matching antigen is unknown.

Study observations and caveats: Unmutated variant regions are reportedly targeted by nearly half of spike-specific TCRs. The study sampled repertoires only after the peak T cell response.

This clonotype was obtained from an adult who received the AZD1222 COVID-19 vaccine. The sample here was peripheral blood, taken 28 days after the second AZD1222 dose.

The CDR3 here is CASSVNGATGELFF. The CDR3 nucleotides read TGTGCCAGCAGCGTAAATGGGGCCACCGGGGAGCTGTTTTTT. This rearrangement joins TRBV9 to TRBJ2-2; a weak D match, TRBD1 (5 bases). Germline CDR1 SGDLS, CDR2 YYNGEE. V dropped 1 base and J dropped 4 bases, with 8 bases sitting between them. The CDR3 extends over 14 amino acids.